The 11 T cell receptor beta chains in this list originate from one sample, sequenced in a study of identical twins. From the 5' RACE reads, TCRdb called clonotypes with MiXCR, one entry per CDR3 protein. The sample includes about 340,000 distinct CDR3 sequences, approximately 13% of them seen just once. The data were also submitted as part of a second study, on yellow fever vaccine responses in identical twins.

Sequenced sample: CD8+ T cells sorted from blood. The source is a woman aged 18-29 years in good health.

This clonotype occurred a few times. J is TRBJ2-3 and V is TRBV11-2; either TRBD1 or TRBD2 may fit D (5 bases each). V was shortened by 1 base and J by 6 bases, with 11 bases between the two germline ends. The germline gives CDR1 SGHAT, CDR2 FQNNGV. The CDR3 totals 14 residues. CDR3 loop: CASSLAAGTDTQYF. The CDR3 nucleotides read TGTGCCAGCAGCTTAGCCGCAGGGACCGATACGCAGTATTTT.

This sequence joins TRBV13 and TRBJ2-3, with a weak D call TRBD2 (6 bases). The V end was cut by 5 bases, the J end by 6 bases, with 12 bases between. Germline V CDR1 and CDR2: PRHDT, FYEKMQ (reference sequence). The CDR3 covers 13 residues. For the CDR3, the DNA is TGTGCCAGCAGCACCACTAGCTTCGATACGCAGTATTTT. It specifies CASSTTSFDTQYF.

The sample holds a few counts of this clonotype. The chain links TRBV24-1 to TRBJ2-2, with 8 bases that match TRBD2. The trim removed 2 bases at V and 2 bases at J, leaving 6 bases unmatched. This CDR3 is 17 amino acids long. Germline CDR1 reads KGHDR; CDR2 reads SFDVKD. This CDR3 is CATSDSSGGSNTGELFF. The CDR3 coding sequence is TGTGCCACCAGTGATTCGAGCGGGGGCTCAAACACCGGGGAGCTGTTTTTT.

This clonotype was detected a few times. The chain links TRBV27 to TRBJ2-1, with a weak D call TRBD1 (5 bases). V was clipped by 3 bases and J by 4 bases, with 10 bases between them. The CDR3 spans 14 residues. Germline V gene data show CDR1 as MNHEY and CDR2 as SMNVEV (reference sequence). The CDR3 spells CASSFADTYNEQFF. The CDR3 DNA follows: TGTGCCAGCAGTTTCGCGGACACGTACAATGAGCAGTTCTTC.

This clonotype has more than one count but fewer than ten. J is TRBJ2-5 and V is TRBV7-9; D is perhaps TRBD1 (5 bases). The germline V gene encodes CDR1 SEHNR and CDR2 FQNEAQ (reference sequence). The ends were cut back, 5 bases at V and 1 base at J, with 11 bases in the middle. The length of the CDR3 is 14 residues. DNA for the CDR3: TGTGCCAGCAGCCCAAGGACACTCCAAGAGACCCAGTACTTC. Its translation is CASSPRTLQETQYF. Full variable domain (outside the CDR3, taken from reference TRBV7-9 and TRBJ2-5): DTGVSQNPRHKITKRGQNVTFRCDPISEHNRLYWYRQTLGQGPEFLTYFQNEAQLEKSRLLSDRFSAERPKGSFSTLEIQRTEQGDSAMYLCASSPRTLQETQYFGPGTRLLVL.

In its sample, this clonotype was seen a few times. This chain connects TRBV28 to TRBJ1-5; no definite D call. The CDR3 extends over 17 amino acids. The V end lost 2 bases, the J end lost 4 bases, and 18 bases lay between the germline ends. CDR1 and CDR2 from the germline V gene are MDHEN and SYDVKM. CDR3: CASSLDAGFQDNQPQHF. The CDR3 nucleotides are TGTGCCAGCAGTTTAGATGCGGGGTTTCAGGATAATCAGCCCCAGCATTTT.

This clonotype was seen only a few times. The chain uses TRBV7-9 and TRBJ2-1; TRBD2 agrees at 9 bases. The CDR3 is 13 residues long. The V segment lost 1 base and the J segment 15 bases; nucleotides outside the gene matches: 7. Germline V gene sequence: CDR1 SEHNR, CDR2 FQNEAQ (reference sequence). CDR3 nucleotide sequence: TGTGCCAGCAGCTTAGGCGGGCGGGAGGGCGTGTTCTTC. Residues: CASSLGGREGVFF.

The genes are TRBV28 and TRBJ2-5, with 10 nucleotides matching TRBD2. The germline V gene encodes CDR1 MDHEN and CDR2 SYDVKM. Trimming cost V 8 bases and J 2 bases; bases outside gene matches: 11. CDR3 length equals 16 residues. The CDR3 bases are TGTGCCAGCGGACCCACTAGCGGGGCAGAACAAGAGACCCAGTACTTC. This translates into CASGPTSGAEQETQYF.

The chain links TRBV28 to TRBJ2-7; D not certain. V was trimmed by 3 bases and J by 3 bases, leaving 12 bases between them. The CDR3 loop spans 14 amino acids. Germline lookup yields CDR1 MDHEN and CDR2 SYDVKM. CDR3 loop: CASSLSAAGYEQYF. Here the CDR3 DNA reads TGTGCCAGCAGTTTGTCCGCGGCCGGCTACGAGCAGTACTTC.

Concerning this clonotype: No DNA is shown, since the ends of the CDR3 on it are uncertain; the CDR3 is the one TCRdb lists. The V gene is TRBV7-2, the J gene TRBJ2-2; the table's D call, TRBD1, has no DNA check behind it. CDR1 is SGHTA and CDR2 is FQGNSA in the germline V gene. The CDR3 is 17 residues long, ends included. CDR3 amino acids: CASSRRHLGNTGELFFF.

This clonotype was found a few times. The chain carries TRBV7-9 and TRBJ2-3; TRBD1 is a possible D gene (8 bases). Trimming removed 2 bases from V and 7 bases from J, with 22 bases in between. This CDR3 is built from 17 residues. Looked up from germline, CDR1 is SEHNR and CDR2 is FQNEAQ (reference sequence). CDR3 in DNA: TGTGCCAGCAGCTTATGGCTAGAAGACAGGGGAGGGAATACGCAGTATTTT. Amino acids: CASSLWLEDRGGNTQYF.